One sample yielded the 9 T cell receptor beta chains listed below, sequenced in a study of graft-versus-host responses after intestinal transplantation. TCRdb keeps only in-frame clones here, not all; method: immunoSEQ multiplex PCR. The sample contains about 130,000 clones, around 90% of which appear only once. Their antigen targets remain unknown. The specimen was unstimulated CD4+ T cells sorted from spleen or lymph node cells, collected before intestinal transplant. The receptors stem from a human donor who received an intestinal transplant.

This chain links TRBV7-3 with TRBJ2-1; D gene unclear. The germline V gene encodes CDR1 SGHTA and CDR2 FQGTGA. Trimming took off 1 base at V and 6 bases at J, with 7 bases between the two ends. The CDR3 length is 13 residues. In DNA form, the CDR3 reads TGTGCCAGCAGCTTAAGTTCTATCAATGAGCAGTTCTTC. Encoded protein: CASSLSSINEQFF. Full variable domain (remainder filled in from reference TRBV7-3 and TRBJ2-1): GAGVSQTPSNKVTEKGKYVELRCDPISGHTALYWYRQSLGQGPEFLIYFQGTGAADDSGLPNDRFFAVRPEGSVSTLKIQRTERGDSAVYLCASSLSSINEQFFGPGTRLTVL.

The chain is built from TRBV6-1 and TRBJ2-1; TRBD2 aligns across 8 bases. This CDR3 has 15 residues. Looked up from germline, CDR1 is MNHNS and CDR2 is SASEGT. The V and J ends lost 7 bases and 2 bases, in that order; junction bases with no gene match: 7. In DNA form, the CDR3 reads TGTGCCAGCACTTCAGCGGGAGCGCCCTACAATGAGCAGTTCTTC. It yields the protein CASTSAGAPYNEQFF.

This chain links TRBV6-1 with TRBJ2-1; 10 positions agree with TRBD2. This CDR3 region has 19 residues. Unmatched junction bases numbered 16, after V lost 4 bases and J lost 4 bases. CDR1 MNHNS and CDR2 SASEGT come from the germline V gene. The CDR3 sequence: CASSAFNLAGERAYNEQFF. The DNA of the CDR3 is TGTGCCAGCAGTGCCTTTAACCTAGCGGGAGAACGTGCTTACAATGAGCAGTTCTTC.

J is TRBJ1-5 and V is TRBV5-5; D remains unclear. Looked up from germline, CDR1 is SGHKS and CDR2 is YYEKEE (reference sequence). The CDR3 spans 15 residues. Trimming shortened V by 0 bases and J by 4 bases, and 11 bases separated the two germline ends. The CDR3 nucleotides read TGTGCCAGCAGCTTGGCCTTAACTGGTAATCAGCCCCAGCATTTT. Its translation: CASSLALTGNQPQHF.

The rearrangement joins TRBV21-1 to TRBJ1-2. TRBV21-1 is a listed pseudogene. This CDR3 has 14 residues. The CDR3 sequence is CASSKVRGRYGYTF. Here the CDR3 DNA reads TGTGCCAGCAGCAAAGTTAGAGGGCGCTATGGCTACACCTTC.

This rearrangement joins TRBV5-4 to TRBJ2-6, with D possibly being TRBD1 (6 bases). V was cut by 4 bases and J by 0 bases, with 11 bases left in between. CDR3 length equals 16 residues. Germline V gene data show CDR1 as SGHNT and CDR2 as YYREEE (reference sequence). DNA for the CDR3: TGTGCCAGCAGCCCAAACAGGGACTCTGGGGCCAACGTCCTGACTTTC. Translating it yields CASSPNRDSGANVLTF.

Turning to this clone: Other DNA sequences in the sample encode the same CDR3. The V call is TRBV7-3, the J call TRBJ2-5, with TRBD1 identical over 8 bases. In germline, CDR1 is SGHTA, CDR2 FQGTGA. This CDR3 comprises 14 residues. The J segment lost 5 bases and the V segment lost 5 bases, leaving 7 bases of the junction unmatched. CDR3 DNA sequence: TGTGCCAGCAGCCCGACAGGGGCCAGGGAGACCCAGTACTTC. Encoded protein: CASSPTGARETQYF.

The chain recombines TRBV9 with TRBJ1-2; no reliable D call. Germline CDR1 is SGDLS and CDR2 is YYNGEE. V was shortened by 0 bases and J by 0 bases, with 12 bases between the two germline ends. This CDR3 region has 16 residues. CDR3 region: CASSVDVRAPNYGYTF. The CDR3 coding sequence is TGTGCCAGCAGCGTAGACGTTAGAGCGCCTAACTATGGCTACACCTTC.

This sequence joins TRBV28 and TRBJ2-7, with 9 bases fitting TRBD1. The V gene end was trimmed by 11 bases and the J gene end by 4 bases; junction bases not matched to a gene: 9. The CDR3 has 13 amino acids. Germline CDR1 reads MDHEN; CDR2 reads SYDVKM. The CDR3 region is CAGSGTGTYEQYF. CDR3 sequence (DNA): TGTGCCGGCTCCGGGACAGGGACATACGAGCAGTACTTC.